The clone carrying this TCR beta chain was observed many times. Coverage ceases 3 residues before the CDR3 finishes, and the germline J gene fills in the end. Repertoires were generated with immunoSEQ multiplex PCR, while TCRdb's copy carries only in-frame clones and drops some. This record lists roughly 42,000 clones, none seen once only, and the top ten clones contain less than 3.5%. Germline lookup yields CDR1 LGHNA and CDR2 YNFKEQ. The CDR3 totals 16 residues. The J segment lost 4 bases and the V segment lost 3 bases, leaving 5 bases of the junction unmatched. The data stem from a study of T cell clonality in common variable immunodeficiency.

What was sequenced was peripheral blood mononuclear cells. This sequence was found in a person aged 18 to 70 in good health. The chain is built from TRBV4-2 and TRBJ2-1; 11 bases match TRBD2. The CDR3 sequence: CASSQVASGGYNEQFF. The DNA read from the CDR3 is TGTGCCAGCAGCCAGGTTGCTAGCGGGGGGTACAATGAG.